The 18 T cell receptor beta chains reported below all come from one sample, sequenced in a study of T cell clonality in common variable immunodeficiency. Study conclusions and caveats: In common variable immunodeficiency, TCR beta chains reportedly carried fewer deletions and N-nucleotide insertions.

Using immunoSEQ multiplex PCR, the repertoire was profiled, and TCRdb retains in-frame clones only, with some absent. Altogether some 25,000 clones were found in the sample, and no singletons occur. Their cognate antigens are unknown. Sequencing input: peripheral blood mononuclear cells. The receptors derive from a human donor with common variable immunodeficiency.

This clone turned up a few times. The read ends 3 residues early relative to the CDR3; the germline J gene fills the gap. V and J are TRBV5-1 and TRBJ1-5; 10 nucleotides match TRBD1. The CDR3 contains 15 residues. CDR1 and CDR2 from the germline V gene are SGHRS and YFSETQ. V lost 4 bases to trimming and J lost 4 bases; unmatched junction nucleotides: 5. Partial CDR3 DNA: TGCGCCAGCAGCGCCGGGACAGGGGTTAATCAGCCC. Translating it yields CASSAGTGVNQP. The whole CDR3 protein reads CASSAGTGVNQPQHF.

This clone was observed a few times. The CDR3 end falls 3 residues outside the read, so it is completed with the germline J gene. V and J are TRBV6-1 and TRBJ1-5; D might be TRBD1 (6 bases). CDR3 length: 16 residues. The V end was cut by 2 bases, the J end by 0 bases, with 11 bases between. Germline V gene data show CDR1 as MNHNS and CDR2 as SASEGT. The CDR3 loop is CASSERGQFSNQPQHF. The CDR3 DNA, read in part, is TGTGCCAGCAGTGAACGAGGACAGTTTAGCAATCAGCCC.

This clone has at least ten counts. The DNA ends 3 residues before the CDR3 does, and the rest of the CDR3 is filled in from the germline J gene. The V and J genes are TRBV2 and TRBJ2-4; TRBD2 aligns across 9 bases. CDR1 is SNHLY, CDR2 FYNNEI, per germline. V gave up 6 bases and J gave up 0 bases; unmatched junction bases: 12. This CDR3 is built from 18 residues. The part of the CDR3 DNA that was read is TGTGCCAGCAGGCGACTAGCGGAGAGACAACTAGCCAAAAACATT. Its protein product is CASRRLAERQLAKNI. The entire CDR3 protein reads CASRRLAERQLAKNIQYF.

Ten or more counts support this clone. The read ends 3 residues before the CDR3 terminus; that terminus is restored from the germline J gene. J is TRBJ2-5 and V is TRBV5-1; 10 bases align to TRBD1. The V segment lost 0 bases and the J segment 5 bases; nucleotides outside the gene matches: 7. Per the germline V gene, CDR1 is SGHRS and CDR2 is YFSETQ. CDR3 length: 16 residues. The covered CDR3 bases are TGCGCCAGCAGCTTGGGGGACAGGGGACGGCTGGAGACC. This encodes CASSLGDRGRLET. The entire CDR3 is CASSLGDRGRLETQYF.

This clone occurred many times. The DNA ends 3 residues before the CDR3 does, and the rest of the CDR3 is filled in from the germline J gene. The chain has TRBV14 and TRBJ1-2, with D tentatively TRBD1 (5 bases). Trimming stripped 8 bases from V and 3 bases from J, with 13 bases between. Germline CDR1 is SGHDN and CDR2 is FVKESK. This CDR3 is built from 13 residues. This CDR3 is CASDRRGYYGYTF. The DNA read from the CDR3 is TGTGCCAGCGACCGGAGGGGCTACTATGGC. Based on the CDR3 plus reference TRBV14 and TRBJ1-2, the full variable domain is EAGVTQFPSHSVIEKGQTVTLRCDPISGHDNLYWYRRVMGKEIKFLLHFVKESKQDESGMPNNRFLAERTGGTYSTLKVQPAELEDSGVYFCASDRRGYYGYTFGSGTRLTVV.

This clone was seen only a few times. The sequenced fragment ends 3 residues before the CDR3 boundary, so the rest is inferred from the germline J gene. J is TRBJ2-1 and V is TRBV5-1; D remains unclear. The CDR3 has 16 amino acids. The germline V gene has CDR1 SGHRS and CDR2 YFSETQ. V dropped 0 bases and J dropped 8 bases, with 18 bases sitting between them. The CDR3: CASSLELSIPPDEQFF. Incomplete CDR3 DNA: TGCGCCAGCAGCTTGGAACTAAGTATCCCCCCGGATGAG. Full variable domain (remainder filled in from reference TRBV5-1 and TRBJ2-1): KAGVTQTPRYLIKTRGQQVTLSCSPISGHRSVSWYQQTPGQGLQFLFEYFSETQRNKGNFPGRFSGRQFSNSRSEMNVSTLELGDSALYLCASSLELSIPPDEQFFGPGTRLTVL.

This clone was counted only a few times. Read sequence stops 3 residues before the CDR3 end, and the germline J gene provides the missing end. V usage is TRBV18 and J usage is TRBJ1-2; 9 bases match TRBD1. Germline-derived CDR1 and CDR2 are KGHSH and LQKENI. This CDR3 region has 16 residues. The CDR3 loop is CASSPPNRGLVEGYTF. Incomplete CDR3 DNA: TGTGCCAGCTCACCACCGAACAGGGGGCTTGTGGAGGGC.

This clone was observed many times. The sequence runs out 3 residues before the end of the CDR3; the remainder is reconstructed from the germline J gene. This chain uses TRBV20-1 with TRBJ2-3; 11 bases align to TRBD2. J was trimmed by 2 bases and V by 2 bases; bases with no gene match: 6. CDR1 is DFQATT and CDR2 is SNEGSKA in the germline V gene (reference sequence). The CDR3 is made up of 16 amino acids. The CDR3 sequence is CSARWRTSGPTDTQYF. The sequenced part of the CDR3 DNA is TGCAGTGCTAGATGGAGGACTAGCGGGCCCACAGATACG.

This clone has more than one count but fewer than ten. The read ends 3 residues early relative to the CDR3; the germline J gene fills the gap. The chain employs TRBV7-2 and TRBJ2-7; D possibly corresponds to TRBD2 (5 bases). The CDR3 sequence is 14 residues long. CDR1 and CDR2 from the germline V gene are SGHTA and FQGNSA. V gave up 1 base and J gave up 4 bases, with 11 bases separating them. CDR3 sequence reads: CASSLGRGQYEQYF. CDR3 DNA (partial): TGTGCCAGCAGCTTAGGGCGCGGGCAATACGAG.

This clone was observed a few times. The read comes to an end 3 residues before the CDR3 does, leaving the germline J gene to fill in the end. This chain links TRBV19 with TRBJ1-5; D is perhaps TRBD1 (6 bases). With 9 bases removed from V and 2 bases from J, the gap between germline ends came to 14 bases. There are 14 residues in the CDR3. The germline CDR1 and CDR2 sequences are LNHDA and SQIVND (reference sequence). The sequenced CDR3 bases are TGTGCCAGCATACAGGGTCGGGGCAATCAGCCC. As protein: CASIQGRGNQP. The CDR3 as a whole reads CASIQGRGNQPQHF.

There are a few counts of this clone. The sequence runs out 3 residues before the end of the CDR3; the remainder is reconstructed from the germline J gene. This rearrangement joins TRBV5-6 to TRBJ2-4, with 8 bases that match TRBD2. The V and J ends lost 4 bases and 0 bases, in that order; junction bases with no gene match: 3. The CDR3 sequence is 15 residues long. Germline lookup yields CDR1 SGHDT and CDR2 YYEEEE. The DNA read from the CDR3 is TGTGCCAGCAGCCTGCGGGGGGTAGCCAAAAACATT. Translating gives CASSLRGVAKNI. The whole CDR3 reads CASSLRGVAKNIQYF. Combining the CDR3 with reference TRBV5-6 and TRBJ2-4 gives the whole variable domain DAGVTQSPTHLIKTRGQQVTLRCSPKSGHDTVSWYQQALGQGPQFIFQYYEEEERQRGNFPDRFSGHQFPNYSSELNVNALLLGDSALYLCASSLRGVAKNIQYFGAGTRLSVL.

This clone was detected ten times or more. Read data end 3 residues before the CDR3 end; the end is taken from the germline J gene. The V call is TRBV12-3 or TRBV12-4, the J call TRBJ1-4; D gene uncertain. With 4 bases removed from V and 0 bases from J, the gap between germline ends came to 6 bases. The CDR3 has 14 amino acids. CDR3 DNA (partial): TGTGCCAGCAGTTCCTCTGCAACTAATGAAAAA. It encodes CASSSSATNEK. The whole CDR3 region reads CASSSSATNEKLFF.

This clone was seen more than once but under ten times. Read data end 3 residues before the CDR3 end; the end is taken from the germline J gene. This chain connects TRBV19 to TRBJ1-2; 7 nucleotides match TRBD1. CDR1 is LNHDA, CDR2 SQIVND, per germline (reference sequence). V shed 9 bases, J shed 3 bases, and the junction held 1 base outside the gene matches. This CDR3 is built from 11 residues. The sequenced part of the CDR3 DNA is TGTGCCAGCGGACAGGACTATGGC. Translated: CASGQDYG. The whole CDR3 is CASGQDYGYTF. The whole variable domain, filled in from reference TRBV19 and TRBJ1-2, reads DGGITQSPKYLFRKEGQNVTLSCEQNLNHDAMYWYRQDPGQGLRLIYYSQIVNDFQKGDIAEGYSVSREKKESFPLTVTSAQKNPTAFYLCASGQDYGYTFGSGTRLTVV.

Remarks on this clone: The read falls 3 residues short of the CDR3 end, and the missing part is taken from the germline J gene. This chain joins TRBV20-1 and TRBJ2-5, with D hard to call. V gave up 0 bases and J gave up 2 bases, with 13 bases separating them. The CDR3 sequence is 15 residues long. Germline loops: CDR1 DFQATT, CDR2 SNEGSKA (reference sequence). Incomplete CDR3 DNA: TGCAGTGCTAGAGAACTGTTAGGGTATCAAGAGACC. Its translation is CSARELLGYQET. The entire CDR3 protein is CSARELLGYQETQYF.

This clone was counted ten times or more. The read comes to an end 3 residues before the CDR3 does, leaving the germline J gene to fill in the end. This chain uses TRBV19 with TRBJ1-2, with 8 bases matching TRBD1. The germline gives CDR1 LNHDA, CDR2 SQIVND (reference sequence). The CDR3 runs 15 residues. Unmatched junction bases numbered 11, after V lost 6 bases and J lost 5 bases. The covered CDR3 bases are TGTGCCAGTAGCCCCCGGACAGGGTACGTTTATGGC. As protein: CASSPRTGYVYG. From start to end, the CDR3 is CASSPRTGYVYGYTF.

Regarding this clone: The read gets to within 3 residues of the CDR3 end, and the germline J gene fills in the rest. V gene TRBV18 combines with J gene TRBJ2-7, with TRBD2 identical over 7 bases. The CDR3 has 15 amino acids. Germline V gives CDR1 KGHSH, CDR2 LQKENI. After removal of 3 bases from V and 3 bases from J, the junction contained 8 bases not matched to a gene. This chain's CDR3 is CASSPGTTSIYEQYF. The sequenced part of the CDR3 DNA is TGTGCCAGCTCACCCGGGACTACCTCTATCTACGAG.

This clone was seen repeatedly, ten times or more. The CDR3 loop reads CASSISGRSNEQFF. CDR3 DNA (partial): TGTGCCAGTAGTATAAGCGGGAGATCCAATGAG. The chain recombines TRBV19 with TRBJ2-1, with 8 bases aligning to TRBD2. The read is 3 residues too short to cover the CDR3 end, so that end is filled in from the germline J gene. Germline CDR1 reads LNHDA; CDR2 reads SQIVND (reference sequence). With V trimmed by 2 bases and J by 6 bases, 3 bases remained unmatched. The CDR3 runs 14 residues. Combining the CDR3 with reference TRBV19 and TRBJ2-1 gives the whole variable domain DGGITQSPKYLFRKEGQNVTLSCEQNLNHDAMYWYRQDPGQGLRLIYYSQIVNDFQKGDIAEGYSVSREKKESFPLTVTSAQKNPTAFYLCASSISGRSNEQFFGPGTRLTVL.

Of note for this clone: Read sequence stops 3 residues before the CDR3 end, and the germline J gene provides the missing end. V and J are TRBV7-3 and TRBJ1-6, with TRBD1 matching over 7 bases. Germline V gene data show CDR1 as SGHTA and CDR2 as FQGTGA. The CDR3 is 15 residues long. V lost 2 bases to trimming and J lost 7 bases; unmatched junction nucleotides: 5. This CDR3 reads CASSLQGDRNSPLHF. The part of the CDR3 DNA that was read is TGTGCCAGCAGCTTACAGGGGGATAGGAATTCACCC.